What follows are 10 T cell receptor beta chains derived from one specimen sequenced in a study of T cell responses to AZD1222 COVID-19 vaccine. Clones were read by immunoSEQ multiplex PCR, and TCRdb kept only the in-frame ones, dropping some. The top ten clones hold 3.5% to 4.5% of a sample with 140,000 to 150,000 clones, 80% to 95% of them seen once. The sequencing here drew on peripheral blood, taken 28 days after the second AZD1222 dose. These receptors were collected from an adult who received the AZD1222 COVID-19 vaccine.

The chain couples TRBV7-8 to TRBJ2-2; D is possibly TRBD1 (5 bases). V shed 7 bases and J shed 1 base, with 13 bases lying between them. Germline loops: CDR1 SGHVS, CDR2 FQNEAQ. The CDR3 has 15 residues. The CDR3 nucleotides read TGTGCCAGCACCCTTGGGGCAGGGAACACCGGGGAGCTGTTTTTT. Its translation is CASTLGAGNTGELFF.

The CDR3 protein is CASSLRAYTQYF. CDR3 DNA sequence: TGTGCCAGCAGCCTGAGGGCGTATACGCAGTATTTT. The chain carries TRBV12-3 or TRBV12-4 and TRBJ2-3; tentatively, D is TRBD2 (5 bases). CDR3 length: 12 amino acids. V was pared by 6 bases and J by 7 bases, with 11 bases between.

The chain joins TRBV27 to TRBJ1-2, with 8 bases that match TRBD1. The germline V gene has CDR1 MNHEY and CDR2 SMNVEV (reference sequence). CDR3 length: 15 residues. V lost 7 bases, J lost 4 bases, and 11 bases stayed unmatched. The CDR3 DNA is TGTGCCAGCATGGGATTGCAGGGGGCGAGCTATGGCTACACCTTC. Translated, it gives CASMGLQGASYGYTF.

This sequence joins TRBV7-8 and TRBJ1-6, with D unclear. The CDR3 has 14 residues. Germline assignment: CDR1 SGHVS and CDR2 FQNEAQ. The germline V and J ends were trimmed by 0 bases and 7 bases, with 7 bases remaining between them. The CDR3 loop reads CASSLAWENSPLHF. For the CDR3, the DNA is TGTGCCAGCAGCTTAGCTTGGGAAAATTCACCCCTCCACTTT.

The chain couples TRBV4-1 to TRBJ1-1; a weak D match, TRBD1 (5 bases). Per germline, CDR1 MGHRA and CDR2 YSYEKL. The V end was cut by 2 bases, the J end by 7 bases, with 11 bases between. The CDR3 covers 13 residues. The CDR3 DNA is TGCGCCAGCAGCCAATACCTCGACAGTGAAGCTTTCTTT. Residues: CASSQYLDSEAFF.

This rearrangement joins TRBV27 to TRBJ2-2; 7 bases line up with TRBD2. The CDR3 is 14 amino acids. The V segment lost 5 bases and the J segment 3 bases; nucleotides outside the gene matches: 3. Germline CDR1 and CDR2: MNHEY and SMNVEV (reference sequence). CDR3 residues: CASSRDYDTGELFF. The CDR3 DNA reads as TGTGCCAGCAGTCGGGACTATGACACCGGGGAGCTGTTTTTT.

The chain links TRBV6-6 to TRBJ1-2; D remains ambiguous. Trimming left V 2 bases short and J 8 bases short, with 12 bases between. CDR3 length: 13 amino acids. Germline CDR1 MNHNY, CDR2 SVGAGI (reference sequence). CDR3 sequence: CASSYGGVSGYTF. In DNA form, the CDR3 reads TGTGCCAGCAGTTACGGTGGGGTGAGCGGCTACACCTTC.

The V call is TRBV11-2, the J call TRBJ2-1, with 8 bases identical to TRBD2. V was clipped by 2 bases and J by 1 base; unmatched bases: 4. Germline CDR1 is SGHAT and CDR2 is FQNNGV. CDR3 length equals 16 residues. CDR3 DNA sequence: TGTGCCAGCAGCTTAAGACTAGCGAGTTCCTACAATGAGCAGTTCTTC. Protein: CASSLRLASSYNEQFF.

The rearrangement links TRBV12-3 or TRBV12-4 to TRBJ1-3; D is ambiguous. This CDR3 contains 13 residues. Trimming stripped 6 bases from V and 3 bases from J, with 9 bases between. The CDR3 region has the DNA TGTGCCAGCAGCCCCCTTCTTGGAAACACCATATATTTT. Translated: CASSPLLGNTIYF.

This chain connects TRBV18 to TRBJ1-6; no clear D gene. CDR3 size: 14 residues. Trimming removed 4 bases from V and 10 bases from J, with 14 bases in between. Germline CDR1 KGHSH, CDR2 LQKENI. Here the CDR3 DNA reads TGTGCCAGCTCACTGGACCGCCGCCCCTCACCCCTCCACTTT. Translation: CASSLDRRPSPLHF.